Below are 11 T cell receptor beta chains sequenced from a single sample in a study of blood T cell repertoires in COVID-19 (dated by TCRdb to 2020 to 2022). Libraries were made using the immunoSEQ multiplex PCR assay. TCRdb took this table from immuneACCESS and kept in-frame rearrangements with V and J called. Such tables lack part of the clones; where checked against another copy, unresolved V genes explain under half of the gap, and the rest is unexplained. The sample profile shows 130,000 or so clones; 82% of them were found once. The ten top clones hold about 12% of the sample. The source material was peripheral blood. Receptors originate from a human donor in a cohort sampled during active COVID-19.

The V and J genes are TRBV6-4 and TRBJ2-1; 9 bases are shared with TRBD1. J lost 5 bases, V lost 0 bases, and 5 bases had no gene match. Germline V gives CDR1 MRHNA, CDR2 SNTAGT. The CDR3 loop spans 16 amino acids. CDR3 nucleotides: TGTGCCAGCAGTGACTCGGGCTGGACAGGGGACAATGAGCAGTTCTTC. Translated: CASSDSGWTGDNEQFF.

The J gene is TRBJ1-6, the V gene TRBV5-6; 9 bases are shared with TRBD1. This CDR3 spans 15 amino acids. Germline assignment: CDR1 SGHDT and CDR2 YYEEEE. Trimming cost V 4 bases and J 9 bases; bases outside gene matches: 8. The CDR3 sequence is CASSPTGGYGSPLHF. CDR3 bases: TGTGCCAGCAGCCCGACAGGGGGATACGGTTCACCCCTCCACTTT.

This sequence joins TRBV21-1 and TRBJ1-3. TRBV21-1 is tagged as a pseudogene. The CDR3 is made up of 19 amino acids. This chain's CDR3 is CASSKGRKGEERSGNTIYF. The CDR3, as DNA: TGTGCCAGCAGCAAAGGGAGGAAAGGGGAGGAAAGGTCTGGAAACACCATATATTTT.

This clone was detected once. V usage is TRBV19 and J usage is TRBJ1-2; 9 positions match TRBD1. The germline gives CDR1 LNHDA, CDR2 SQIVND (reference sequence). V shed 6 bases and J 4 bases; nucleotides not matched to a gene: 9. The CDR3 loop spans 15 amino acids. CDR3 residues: CASSPQGAQGYGYTF. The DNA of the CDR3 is TGTGCCAGTAGCCCACAGGGGGCGCAGGGCTATGGCTACACCTTC.

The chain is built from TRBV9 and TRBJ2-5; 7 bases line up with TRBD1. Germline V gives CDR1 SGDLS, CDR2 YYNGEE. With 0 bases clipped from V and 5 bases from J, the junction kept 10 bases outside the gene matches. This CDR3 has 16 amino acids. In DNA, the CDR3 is TGTGCCAGCAGCGTAGGGATGACAGGGATGGGGGAGACCCAGTACTTC. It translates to CASSVGMTGMGETQYF.

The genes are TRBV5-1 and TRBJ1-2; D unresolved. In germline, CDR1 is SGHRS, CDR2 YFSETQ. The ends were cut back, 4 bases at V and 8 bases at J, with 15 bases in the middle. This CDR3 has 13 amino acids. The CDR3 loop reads CASSNREVGGYTF. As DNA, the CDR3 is TGCGCCAGCAGCAACCGGGAAGTAGGGGGCTACACCTTC.

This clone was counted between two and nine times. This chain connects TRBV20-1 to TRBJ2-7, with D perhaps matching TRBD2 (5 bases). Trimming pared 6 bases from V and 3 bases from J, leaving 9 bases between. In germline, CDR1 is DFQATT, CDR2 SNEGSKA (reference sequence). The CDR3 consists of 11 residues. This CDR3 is CSAVRGYEQYF. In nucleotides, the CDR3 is TGCAGTGCCGTCCGGGGCTACGAGCAGTACTTC.

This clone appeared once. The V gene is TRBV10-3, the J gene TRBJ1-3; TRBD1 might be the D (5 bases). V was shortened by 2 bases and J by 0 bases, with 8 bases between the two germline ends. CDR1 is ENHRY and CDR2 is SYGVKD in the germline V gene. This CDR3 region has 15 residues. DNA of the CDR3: TGTGCCATCAGTGAGGCAGGGCCCTCTGGAAACACCATATATTTT. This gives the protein CAISEAGPSGNTIYF.

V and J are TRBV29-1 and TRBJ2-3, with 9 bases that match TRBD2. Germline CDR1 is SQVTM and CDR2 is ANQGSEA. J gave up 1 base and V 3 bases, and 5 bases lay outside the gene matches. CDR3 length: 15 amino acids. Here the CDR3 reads CSVDGQRGGTDTQYF. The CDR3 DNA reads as TGCAGCGTTGATGGGCAGCGGGGGGGCACAGATACGCAGTATTTT.

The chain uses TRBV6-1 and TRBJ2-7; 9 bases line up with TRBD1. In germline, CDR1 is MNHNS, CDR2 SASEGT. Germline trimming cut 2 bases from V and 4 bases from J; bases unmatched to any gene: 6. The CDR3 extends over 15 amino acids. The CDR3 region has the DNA TGTGCCAGCAGTGAACCCCCGGGACAGGGTTACGAGCAGTACTTC. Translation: CASSEPPGQGYEQYF.

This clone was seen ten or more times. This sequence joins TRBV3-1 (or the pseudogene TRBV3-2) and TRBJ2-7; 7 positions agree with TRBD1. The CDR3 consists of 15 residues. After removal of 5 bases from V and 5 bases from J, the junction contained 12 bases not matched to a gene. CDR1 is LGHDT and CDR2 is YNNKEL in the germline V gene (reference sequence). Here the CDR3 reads CASSARQGPCHEQYF. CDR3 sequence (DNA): TGTGCCAGCAGCGCACGACAGGGTCCATGCCACGAGCAGTACTTC.